One and the same sample provided the 15 T cell receptor beta chains below, sequenced in a study of beta chain features in type 1 diabetes. The study reverse transcribed the entire isolated RNA, so it sequenced expressed TCRB transcripts. Method: immunoSEQ multiplex PCR; TCRdb's copy keeps in-frame clones and lacks some. The sample yields about 350,000 clones, 20% seen once. The sequencing input was naive CD4+ T cells from blood. The receptors shown here come from a woman aged 18-29 years in good health.

This clone was counted only a few times. The chain is built from TRBV2 and TRBJ2-5; D is ambiguous. Germline CDR1 is SNHLY and CDR2 is FYNNEI. V was cut by 4 bases and J by 4 bases, with 4 bases left in between. This CDR3 has 11 residues. CDR3 DNA sequence: TGTGCCAGCAGTGTTATAGAGACCCAGTACTTC. As protein: CASSVIETQYF.

This rearrangement joins TRBV4-1 to TRBJ2-2, with TRBD2 identical over 7 bases. The germline V gene encodes CDR1 MGHRA and CDR2 YSYEKL. The CDR3 runs 15 residues. Losses at the gene ends were 3 bases for V and 1 base for J; bases not matched to a gene: 2. CDR3 sequence (DNA): TGCGCCAGCAGCCAGGGAGGGCTGAACACCGGGGAGCTGTTTTTT. Amino acid sequence: CASSQGGLNTGELFF.

This clone was counted only a few times. The V call is TRBV20-1, the J call TRBJ2-1, with D hard to call. From germline, CDR1 is DFQATT and CDR2 SNEGSKA (reference sequence). The CDR3 totals 11 residues. V was cut by 5 bases and J by 8 bases, with 10 bases left in between. This chain's CDR3 is CSARENHEQFF. In DNA, the CDR3 is TGCAGTGCTCGCGAGAACCATGAGCAGTTCTTC.

The chain links TRBV29-1 to TRBJ1-1; D is possibly TRBD1 (5 bases). The V end lost 4 bases, the J end lost 0 bases, and 9 bases lay between the germline ends. Germline V gene data show CDR1 as SQVTM and CDR2 as ANQGSEA. The CDR3 is 13 residues long. CDR3 region: CSVGGTLNTEAFF. The CDR3 nucleotides read TGCAGCGTTGGGGGCACCCTGAACACTGAAGCTTTCTTT.

This chain uses TRBV5-1 with TRBJ2-5, with 8 positions matching TRBD1. Germline CDR1 is SGHRS and CDR2 is YFSETQ. The CDR3 totals 15 residues. With V trimmed by 5 bases and J by 0 bases, 6 bases remained unmatched. CDR3 in DNA: TGCGCCAGCAGTCCAGGGGGCTCGTACCAAGAGACCCAGTACTTC. This gives the protein CASSPGGSYQETQYF.

This clone was recorded a few times. The chain is built from TRBV6-6 and TRBJ2-7; 12 bases are a match to TRBD1. CDR1 is MNHNY, CDR2 SVGAGI, per germline (reference sequence). CDR3 length equals 15 residues. The V segment lost 6 bases and the J segment 0 bases; nucleotides outside the gene matches: 3. The CDR3 DNA reads as TGTGCCAGCAGCAAGGGACAGGGGGCCTCCTACGAGCAGTACTTC. Its protein product is CASSKGQGASYEQYF.

V usage is TRBV11-3 and J usage is TRBJ2-2; possibly TRBD1 for D (6 bases). From germline, CDR1 is SGHNT and CDR2 YENEEA. This CDR3 is 15 amino acids long. V dropped 4 bases and J dropped 4 bases, with 13 bases sitting between them. The CDR3 bases are TGTGCCAGCAGCTCAAGGGACACCACCACCGGGGAGCTGTTTTTT. This encodes CASSSRDTTTGELFF.

In DNA form, the CDR3 reads TGTGCCACCAGCATCTCGGAGACCCAGTACTTC. Translating gives CATSISETQYF. This chain connects TRBV15 to TRBJ2-5, with D uncertain. The CDR3 sequence is 11 residues long. The germline gives CDR1 LNHNV, CDR2 YYDKDF (reference sequence). V shed 4 bases and J shed 5 bases, with 5 bases lying between them.

There are a few counts of this clone. The chain carries TRBV5-1 and TRBJ2-7; 8 nucleotides agree with TRBD1. CDR1 and CDR2 (germline): SGHRS, YFSETQ. The J segment lost 3 bases and the V segment lost 2 bases, leaving 7 bases of the junction unmatched. The CDR3 is 15 amino acids. The CDR3 DNA sequence: TGCGCCAGCAGCTTAAGAGGGGACAGGTACTACGAGCAGTACTTC. Translated, it gives CASSLRGDRYYEQYF.

The chain employs TRBV9 and TRBJ2-3; D might be TRBD2 (5 bases). The germline CDR1 and CDR2 sequences are SGDLS and YYNGEE. The germline V and J ends were trimmed by 1 base and 3 bases, with 9 bases remaining between them. The CDR3 has 14 residues. The CDR3 nucleotides are TGTGCCAGCAGCGTAAGAGGGAAAACAGATACGCAGTATTTT. Translated: CASSVRGKTDTQYF.

The rearrangement uses TRBV2 and TRBJ2-1; 10 bases line up with TRBD2. CDR1 is SNHLY, CDR2 FYNNEI, per germline. CDR3 length: 14 residues. V lost 6 bases, J lost 6 bases, and 5 bases stayed unmatched. The CDR3: CASSPGLAFNEQFF. DNA of the CDR3: TGTGCCAGCAGCCCGGGACTAGCGTTCAATGAGCAGTTCTTC.

CDR3 amino acids: CASSMQYTEAFF. The CDR3 coding sequence is TGTGCCAGTAGTATGCAGTACACTGAAGCTTTCTTT. This chain joins TRBV19 and TRBJ1-1; D unresolved. The CDR3 extends over 12 amino acids. CDR1 LNHDA and CDR2 SQIVND come from the germline V gene (reference sequence). V was clipped by 3 bases and J by 3 bases, with 5 bases between them.

The gene calls are TRBV9 and TRBJ2-1; 11 bases map to TRBD2. The CDR3 sequence is 15 residues long. With V trimmed by 4 bases and J by 9 bases, 9 bases remained unmatched. Germline CDR1 reads SGDLS; CDR2 reads YYNGEE. CDR3 region: CASSFLTSGISEQFF. The CDR3 bases are TGTGCCAGCAGCTTCCTGACTAGCGGGATTAGTGAGCAGTTCTTC.

The genes are TRBV5-1 and TRBJ2-3; a possible D gene is TRBD2 (5 bases). The germline V gene encodes CDR1 SGHRS and CDR2 YFSETQ. The CDR3 is 14 residues long. The V end lost 4 bases, the J end lost 0 bases, and 9 bases lay between the germline ends. CDR3 protein: CASSPDSSTDTQYF. The CDR3 DNA sequence: TGCGCCAGCAGCCCGGACTCTAGCACAGATACGCAGTATTTT.

The chain employs TRBV7-9 and TRBJ1-2; TRBD1 matches at 7 bases. V lost 3 bases and J lost 3; bases outside the gene matches: 1. Germline lookup yields CDR1 SEHNR and CDR2 FQNEAQ (reference sequence). The CDR3 runs 13 residues. CDR3 protein: CASSFTGDYGYTF. CDR3 nucleotides: TGTGCCAGCAGCTTTACAGGGGACTATGGCTACACCTTC.